One sample yielded the 21 T cell receptor beta chains listed below, sequenced in a study of blood T cells in healthy people across ages. Then a second PCR, running about 6 to 11 cycles, was carried out with a sample-barcoded 5' primer and a J-beta primer mix. From the 5' RACE reads, TCRdb called clonotypes with MiXCR, one entry per CDR3 protein. The sample has about 750,000 distinct CDR3 sequences; about 53% are singletons. Specimen: blood. These receptors all come from an elderly man in good health.

The chain recombines TRBV7-2 with TRBJ2-7; D not certain. Germline loops: CDR1 SGHTA, CDR2 FQGNSA. V gave up 8 bases and J gave up 0 bases, with 8 bases separating them. The CDR3 spans 12 residues. The CDR3 sequence: CASAESSYEQYF. DNA of the CDR3: TGTGCCAGCGCAGAGAGCTCCTACGAGCAGTACTTC.

This clonotype was counted once. This chain joins TRBV20-1 and TRBJ2-5, with TRBD1 as a possible D gene (5 bases). The J call is in doubt because the DNA end fits TRBJ2-7 better. CDR1 DFQATT and CDR2 SNEGSKA come from the germline V gene (reference sequence). This CDR3 region has 13 residues. CDR3 amino acids: CSASSQGRIEQYF. CDR3 DNA: TGCAGTGCTAGTTCCCAGGGAAGGATCGAGCAGTACTTC.

This clonotype was seen a few times. The rearrangement links TRBV12-3 or TRBV12-4 to TRBJ2-1, with 12 bases identical to TRBD2. This CDR3 spans 18 amino acids. V lost 3 bases and J lost 2; bases outside the gene matches: 8. The CDR3 nucleotides are TGTGCCAGCAGTTTTCTAGCGGGAGGGCCGAGCGCCTACAATGAGCAGTTCTTC. This gives the protein CASSFLAGGPSAYNEQFF.

This clonotype was seen only once. J is TRBJ1-1 and V is TRBV5-1; tentative D call: TRBD1 (6 bases). The CDR3 has 13 residues. V was cut by 3 bases and J by 4 bases, with 10 bases left in between. The V gene's germline CDR1 is SGHRS and CDR2 YFSETQ. The CDR3 spells CASSSGVSTEAFF. The CDR3, as DNA: TGCGCCAGCAGCTCAGGGGTGAGCACTGAAGCTTTCTTT.

The chain joins TRBV10-3 to TRBJ2-1; 9 nucleotides match TRBD2. The CDR3 totals 13 residues. The trim removed 8 bases at V and 9 bases at J, leaving 8 bases unmatched. The germline V gene encodes CDR1 ENHRY and CDR2 SYGVKD. In DNA, the CDR3 is TGTGCCATCGGCCAGCGGGAGGAGAGTGAGCAGTTCTTC. It is translated as CAIGQREESEQFF.

The chain uses TRBV20-1 and TRBJ1-2, with a possible D match to TRBD1 (5 bases). The CDR3 runs 13 residues. Per the germline V gene, CDR1 is DFQATT and CDR2 is SNEGSKA (reference sequence). V lost 0 bases and J 6 bases, leaving 11 bases between the germline ends. The CDR3 DNA reads TGCAGTGCTAGAGACCGACAGAAAGATGGCTACACCTTC. This gives the protein CSARDRQKDGYTF.

V gene TRBV3-1 combines with J gene TRBJ2-1; possible D gene TRBD2, 6 bases. Trimming took off 1 base at V and 9 bases at J, with 16 bases between the two ends. Germline CDR1 is LGHDT and CDR2 is YNNKEL (reference sequence). CDR3 size: 15 residues. The CDR3 loop is CASSQGPRESSEQFF. The CDR3 bases are TGTGCCAGCAGCCAAGGACCACGGGAGTCTAGTGAGCAGTTCTTC.

V usage is TRBV10-3 and J usage is TRBJ2-7; 9 bases agree with TRBD1. This CDR3 is 16 amino acids long. V dropped 3 bases and J dropped 3; count of bases not matched to a gene: 9. CDR1 is ENHRY and CDR2 is SYGVKD in the germline V gene. In DNA form, the CDR3 reads TGTGCCATCAGTGAATCGGGACAGGGTTTCAACTACGAGCAGTACTTC. It translates to CAISESGQGFNYEQYF.

This clonotype was counted ten times or more. The rearrangement links TRBV29-1 to TRBJ2-7, with D tentatively TRBD2 (5 bases). There are 12 residues in the CDR3. V was cut by 5 bases and J by 0 bases, with 8 bases left in between. Germline V lookup: CDR1 SQVTM, CDR2 ANQGSEA. The CDR3 DNA reads TGCAGCGTTAGCGGCAACTCCTACGAGCAGTACTTC. Amino acids: CSVSGNSYEQYF.

The V and J genes are TRBV6-5 and TRBJ2-7, with a tentative D call TRBD1 (6 bases). The CDR3 runs to 15 residues. V dropped 0 bases and J dropped 10 bases, with 19 bases sitting between them. Per germline, CDR1 MNHEY and CDR2 SVGAGI. CDR3 amino acids: CASSYSQTGQSVQYF. The CDR3 DNA is TGTGCCAGCAGTTACTCGCAGACCGGACAGTCCGTCCAGTACTTC.

On this clonotype: A much larger clone sits a single nucleotide away, making a read error possible. This chain joins TRBV29-1 and TRBJ2-7, with a possible D match to TRBD2 (6 bases). Germline CDR1 SQVTM, CDR2 ANQGSEA. This CDR3 region has 13 residues. CDR3 coding DNA: TGCAGCGTTGGGGACTTGAGCTCCTACGGGCAGTACTTC. It encodes CSVGDLSSYGQYF.

The gene calls are TRBV11-1 and TRBJ2-3, with D uncertain. The germline gives CDR1 SGHAT, CDR2 FQDESV (reference sequence). This CDR3 is built from 13 residues. Trimming took 1 base from V and 14 from J, leaving 16 bases between them. The DNA for the CDR3 is TGTGCCAGCAGCTTAGGACGAGCTGGAGACGCGTATTTT. Translation: CASSLGRAGDAYF.

The chain carries TRBV24-1 and TRBJ2-1; D call uncertain. With 9 bases removed from V and 10 bases from J, the gap between germline ends came to 18 bases. CDR3 length: 13 residues. Germline CDR1 reads KGHDR; CDR2 reads SFDVKD. CDR3 sequence reads: CATWSQFLHEQFF. The CDR3, as DNA: TGTGCCACCTGGAGCCAGTTTCTCCACGAGCAGTTCTTC.

This chain connects TRBV29-1 to TRBJ1-2, with no clear D. The ends were cut back, 1 base at V and 1 base at J, with 4 bases in the middle. The CDR3 contains 12 residues. Looked up from germline, CDR1 is SQVTM and CDR2 is ANQGSEA. The CDR3 nucleotides read TGCAGCGTTGAAGGGAGTAACTATGGCTACACCTTC. Residues: CSVEGSNYGYTF.

The chain uses TRBV5-1 and TRBJ2-1, with a weak D call TRBD1 (6 bases). CDR3 length: 15 residues. The V end lost 2 bases, the J end lost 2 bases, and 11 bases lay between the germline ends. The germline gives CDR1 SGHRS, CDR2 YFSETQ. This chain's CDR3 is CASSLQGGPYNEQFF. CDR3 bases: TGCGCCAGCAGCTTACAGGGTGGCCCCTACAATGAGCAGTTCTTC.

V usage is TRBV4-2 and J usage is TRBJ1-2, with D hard to call. Germline V gene sequence: CDR1 LGHNA, CDR2 YNFKEQ. This CDR3 is built from 15 residues. V was pared by 0 bases and J by 4 bases, with 12 bases between. The CDR3 is CASSQETGITYGYTF. DNA for the CDR3: TGTGCCAGCAGCCAAGAGACGGGGATAACCTATGGCTACACCTTC.

The rearrangement uses TRBV20-1 and TRBJ1-1; D unclear. Germline values: CDR1 DFQATT, CDR2 SNEGSKA (reference sequence). The germline V and J ends were trimmed by 4 bases and 4 bases, with 13 bases remaining between them. The CDR3 consists of 13 residues. CDR3 in DNA: TGCAGTGCTACTGAACCAGGCCCCACTGAAGCTTTCTTT. Protein: CSATEPGPTEAFF.

The rearrangement uses TRBV7-3 and TRBJ2-1; tentatively, D is TRBD1 or TRBD2 (7 bases each). CDR1 SGHTA and CDR2 FQGTGA come from the germline V gene. This CDR3 has 16 amino acids. Trimming cost V 5 bases and J 4 bases, with 18 bases left between them. The CDR3 protein is CASSPQWGGQYNEQFF. The CDR3 DNA follows: TGTGCCAGCAGCCCACAGTGGGGGGGACAGTACAATGAGCAGTTCTTC.

This clonotype showed up just a few times. The rearrangement joins TRBV7-2 to TRBJ2-7; 7 nucleotides line up with TRBD2. Germline assignment: CDR1 SGHTA and CDR2 FQGNSA. The CDR3 is made up of 12 amino acids. V lost 5 bases, J lost 10 bases, and 8 bases stayed unmatched. CDR3: CASSPRAGLQYF. The CDR3 region has the DNA TGTGCCAGCAGCCCACGAGCGGGACTTCAGTACTTC.

The rearrangement uses TRBV3-1 and TRBJ1-2; the D gene is possibly TRBD1 (5 bases). V was trimmed by 4 bases and J by 10 bases, leaving 13 bases between them. The CDR3 contains 12 residues. Germline values: CDR1 LGHDT, CDR2 YNNKEL (reference sequence). CDR3 residues: CASSPYRDAYTF. DNA for the CDR3: TGTGCCAGCAGCCCCTACCGGGACGCCTACACCTTC. Filled out from reference TRBV3-1 and TRBJ1-2, the complete variable domain reads DTAVSQTPKYLVTQMGNDKSIKCEQNLGHDTMYWYKQDSKKFLKIMFSYNNKELIINETVPNRFSPKSPDKAHLNLHINSLELGDSAVYFCASSPYRDAYTFGSGTRLTVV.

The rearrangement joins TRBV20-1 to TRBJ2-4; the D gene is possibly TRBD1 (6 bases). V was cut by 0 bases and J by 8 bases, with 11 bases left in between. The CDR3 consists of 13 residues. Per germline, CDR1 DFQATT and CDR2 SNEGSKA (reference sequence). The CDR3 spells CSARERGLDIQYF. The CDR3 DNA is TGCAGTGCTAGAGAAAGGGGGTTGGACATTCAGTACTTC.